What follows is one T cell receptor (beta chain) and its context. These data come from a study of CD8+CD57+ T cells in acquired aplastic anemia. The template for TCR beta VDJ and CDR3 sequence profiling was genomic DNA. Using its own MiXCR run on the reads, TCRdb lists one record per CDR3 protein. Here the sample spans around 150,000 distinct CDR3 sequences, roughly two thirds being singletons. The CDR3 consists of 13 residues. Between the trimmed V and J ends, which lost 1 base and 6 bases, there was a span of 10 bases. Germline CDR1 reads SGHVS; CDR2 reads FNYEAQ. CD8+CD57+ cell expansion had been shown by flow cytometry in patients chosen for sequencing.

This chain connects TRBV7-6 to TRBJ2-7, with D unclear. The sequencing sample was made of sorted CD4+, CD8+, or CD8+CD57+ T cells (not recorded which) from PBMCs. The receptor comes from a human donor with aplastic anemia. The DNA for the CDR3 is TGTGCCAGCAGCTTAGGTCAGACAAGCGAGCAGTACTTC. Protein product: CASSLGQTSEQYF.